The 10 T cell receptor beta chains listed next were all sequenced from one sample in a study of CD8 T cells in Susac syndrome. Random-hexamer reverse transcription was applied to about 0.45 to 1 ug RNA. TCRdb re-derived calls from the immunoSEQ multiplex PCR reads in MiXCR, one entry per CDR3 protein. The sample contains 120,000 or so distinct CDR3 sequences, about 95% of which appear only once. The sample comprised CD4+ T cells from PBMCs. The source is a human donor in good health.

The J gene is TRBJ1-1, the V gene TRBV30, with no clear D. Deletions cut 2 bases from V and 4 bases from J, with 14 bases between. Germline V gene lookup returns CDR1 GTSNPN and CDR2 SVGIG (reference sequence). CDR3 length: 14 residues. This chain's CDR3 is CAWSLNGWGTEAFF. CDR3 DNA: TGTGCCTGGAGTCTGAACGGGTGGGGCACTGAAGCTTTCTTT.

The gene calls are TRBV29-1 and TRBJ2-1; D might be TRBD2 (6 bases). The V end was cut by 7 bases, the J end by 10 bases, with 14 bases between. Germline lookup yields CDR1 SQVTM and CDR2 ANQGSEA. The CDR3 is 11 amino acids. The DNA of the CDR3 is TGCAGCGCAGAGGGGAGGAGGGAGCAGTTCTTC. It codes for CSAEGRREQFF.

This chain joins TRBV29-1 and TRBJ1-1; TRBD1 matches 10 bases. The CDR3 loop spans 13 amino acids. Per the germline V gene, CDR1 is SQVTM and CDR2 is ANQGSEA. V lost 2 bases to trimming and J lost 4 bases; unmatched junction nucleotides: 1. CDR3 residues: CSVERTGGTEAFF. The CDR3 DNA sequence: TGCAGCGTTGAACGGACAGGGGGCACTGAAGCTTTCTTT.

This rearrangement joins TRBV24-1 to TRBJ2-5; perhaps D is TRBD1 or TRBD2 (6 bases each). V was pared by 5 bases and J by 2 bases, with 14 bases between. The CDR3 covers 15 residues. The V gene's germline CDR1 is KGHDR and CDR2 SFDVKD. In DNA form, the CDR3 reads TGTGCCACCAGTGGGGGGGCTTGGGAGCAAGAGACCCAGTACTTC. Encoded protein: CATSGGAWEQETQYF.

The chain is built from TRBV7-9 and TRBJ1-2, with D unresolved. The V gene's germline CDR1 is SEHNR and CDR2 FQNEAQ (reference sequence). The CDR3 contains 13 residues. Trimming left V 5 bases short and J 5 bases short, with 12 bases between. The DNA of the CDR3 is TGTGCCAGCAGCCGAGACCCGGATTATGGCTACACCTTC. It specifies CASSRDPDYGYTF.

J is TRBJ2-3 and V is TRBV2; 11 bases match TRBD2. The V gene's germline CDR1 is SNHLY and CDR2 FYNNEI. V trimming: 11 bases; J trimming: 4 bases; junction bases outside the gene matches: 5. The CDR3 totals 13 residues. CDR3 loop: CADSSGRSDTQYF. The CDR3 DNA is TGTGCCGACTCTAGCGGGAGGTCAGATACGCAGTATTTT. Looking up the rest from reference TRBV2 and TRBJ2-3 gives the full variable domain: EPEVTQTPSHQVTQMGQEVILRCVPISNHLYFYWYRQILGQKVEFLVSFYNNEISEKSEIFDDQFSVERPDGSNFTLKIRSTKLEDSAMYFCADSSGRSDTQYFGPGTRLTVL.

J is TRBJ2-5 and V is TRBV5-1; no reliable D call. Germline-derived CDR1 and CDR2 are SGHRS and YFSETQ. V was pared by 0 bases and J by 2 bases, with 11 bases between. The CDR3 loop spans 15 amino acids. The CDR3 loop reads CASSLADGFQETQYF. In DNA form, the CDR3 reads TGCGCCAGCAGCTTGGCCGACGGGTTTCAAGAGACCCAGTACTTC.

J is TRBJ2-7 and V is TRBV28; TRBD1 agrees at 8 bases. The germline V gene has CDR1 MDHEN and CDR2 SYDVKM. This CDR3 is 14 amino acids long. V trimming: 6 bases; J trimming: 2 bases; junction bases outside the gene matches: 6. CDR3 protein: CASSETGQAYEQYF. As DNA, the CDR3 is TGTGCCAGCAGCGAAACGGGACAGGCCTACGAGCAGTACTTC.

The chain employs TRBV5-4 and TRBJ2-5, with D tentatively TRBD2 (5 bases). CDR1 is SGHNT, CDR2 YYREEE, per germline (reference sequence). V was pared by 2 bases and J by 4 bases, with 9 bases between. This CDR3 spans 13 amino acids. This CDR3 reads CASSLTEGETQYF. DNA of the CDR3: TGTGCCAGCAGCTTAACCGAGGGAGAGACCCAGTACTTC.

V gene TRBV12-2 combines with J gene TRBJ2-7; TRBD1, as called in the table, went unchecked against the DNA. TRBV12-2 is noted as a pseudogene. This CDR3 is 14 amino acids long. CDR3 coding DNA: TGTGCAAGTCGCTTAGAAGGGGGCCTGGACGAGCAGTACTTC. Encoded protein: CASRLEGGLDEQYF.